The rows below give T cell receptor beta chains drawn from one sample of a study of identical twins. One entry per CDR3 protein results from TCRdb running MiXCR on the 5' RACE reads. The sample gives some 230,000 distinct CDR3 sequences, roughly 7.1% of which show up once; just over 14% is in the top ten. This sample also belongs to another study, concerning T cells expressing NK-cell markers.

The sequenced sample consisted of CD8+ T cells sorted from blood. The origin of the receptors is a woman younger than 35 in good health. CDR3s include the opening cysteine and the closing phenylalanine or tryptophan. The D gene is left open where the match is weak. Not all rows give a size; the values are once, few, many and, for expanded clones, a class.

J gene	D gene	V gene	clone size	CDR3 protein	CDR3 DNA
TRBJ2-1	NA	TRBV12-3/TRBV12-4	many	CASSLTPYNEQFF	TGTGCCAGCAGTTTAACCCCCTACAATGAGCAGTTCTTC
TRBJ2-1	NA	TRBV13	NA	CASGKWGVNNEQFF	TGTGCCAGCGGGAAGTGGGGCGTTAACAATGAGCAGTTCTTC
TRBJ2-3	NA	TRBV10-3	NA	CAISESRADTSTDTQYF	TGTGCCATCAGTGAGTCTCGGGCAGACACTAGCACAGATACGCAGTATTTT
TRBJ2-1	TRBD2	TRBV29-1	many	CSVLAGERFHEQFF	TGCAGCGTCTTAGCGGGAGAACGTTTCCATGAGCAGTTCTTC
TRBJ2-1	NA	TRBV9	few	CASSPGIAGMGGNEQFF	TGTGCCAGCAGCCCAGGCATCGCGGGAATGGGGGGCAATGAGCAGTTCTTC
TRBJ2-2	NA	TRBV5-6	few	CASREGRGENTGELFF	TGTGCCAGCAGGGAGGGTAGGGGAGAAAACACCGGGGAGCTGTTTTTT
TRBJ1-6	NA	TRBV4-3	NA	CASSQDRVGHRENSPLHF	TGCGCCAGCAGCCAAGATCGAGTGGGGCATAGGGAGAATTCACCCCTCCACTTT
TRBJ1-4	NA	TRBV9	NA	CASSGRLDGEKLFF	TGTGCCAGCAGCGGCCGACTGGATGGAGAAAAACTGTTTTTT
TRBJ1-2	TRBD1	TRBV3-1	many	CASSQPRQGGFYGYTF	TGTGCCAGCAGCCAACCGCGACAGGGGGGATTCTATGGCTACACCTTC
TRBJ2-2	NA	TRBV5-5	many	CASAPPNTGELFF	TGTGCCAGTGCCCCCCCGAACACCGGGGAGCTGTTTTTT
TRBJ1-2	NA	TRBV7-6	few	CASSPGLRSDGYTF	TGTGCCAGCAGCCCAGGATTGCGGTCAGACGGCTACACCTTC
TRBJ2-7	TRBD1	TRBV10-2	NA	CASGEGGSEQYF	TGCGCCAGCGGGGAAGGGGGCAGCGAGCAGTACTTC
TRBJ1-2	NA	TRBV12-5	few	CASGLVATYGYTF	TGTGCTAGTGGTTTGGTAGCCACCTATGGCTACACCTTC
TRBJ2-1	NA	TRBV5-1	NA	CASVPGDFSYNEQFF	TGCGCCAGCGTCCCGGGGGACTTCTCCTACAATGAGCAGTTCTTC
TRBJ2-1	NA	TRBV20-1	few	CSATGTWSHREQFF	TGCAGTGCTACCGGGACATGGAGCCACCGGGAGCAGTTCTTC
TRBJ2-5	TRBD2	TRBV29-1	many	CSVEGTSGAQETQYF	TGCAGCGTTGAAGGGACTAGCGGTGCCCAAGAGACCCAGTACTTC
TRBJ2-7	TRBD2	TRBV5-1	many	CASSPISGSSYEQYF	TGCGCCAGCAGCCCAATTAGCGGGAGTTCCTACGAGCAGTACTTC
TRBJ2-2	TRBD2	TRBV19	NA	CASTSGRETGELFF	TGTGCCAGTACTAGCGGGAGGGAGACCGGGGAGCTGTTTTTT
TRBJ1-1	TRBD1	TRBV12-3/TRBV12-4	few	CASKSGGARPEAFF	TGTGCCAGCAAATCAGGGGGTGCGAGGCCCGAAGCTTTCTTT
TRBJ2-1	TRBD2	TRBV12-3/TRBV12-4	many	CASRRGLAGQFF	TGTGCCAGCAGACGGGGACTAGCGGGACAGTTCTTC
TRBJ2-1	NA	TRBV5-1	many	CASSFRGAYNEQFF	TGCGCCAGCAGCTTTCGCGGGGCCTACAATGAGCAGTTCTTC
TRBJ1-2	NA	TRBV18	few	CASSNPQAGYGYTF	TGTGCCAGCTCAAACCCCCAGGCGGGATATGGCTACACCTTC
TRBJ2-1	NA	TRBV12-3/TRBV12-4	many	CASSPSTGTYNEQFF	TGTGCCAGCAGCCCCTCGACAGGTACCTACAATGAGCAGTTCTTC
TRBJ2-2	NA	TRBV6-5	NA	CASSYFSPGAGELFF	TGTGCCAGCAGTTACTTTTCCCCCGGTGCCGGGGAGCTGTTTTTT
TRBJ2-1	TRBD2	TRBV2	NA	CASSEGAGGSSNEQFF	TGTGCCAGCAGTGAAGGGGCGGGAGGATCTTCGAATGAGCAGTTCTTC
TRBJ2-7	NA	TRBV5-1	NA	CASSRGWDTTGGEQYF	TGCGCCAGCAGCCGCGGGTGGGACACGACGGGCGGCGAGCAGTACTTC
TRBJ2-1	TRBD2	TRBV4-3	many	CASSQASGHNEQFF	TGCGCCAGCAGCCAAGCTAGCGGACACAATGAGCAGTTCTTC
TRBJ2-1	TRBD2	TRBV20-1	NA	CSSPGGPYNEQFF	TGCAGCTCTCCGGGAGGACCCTACAATGAGCAGTTCTTC
TRBJ2-1	TRBD2	TRBV9	few	CASSVSGRLTYNEQFF	TGTGCCAGCAGCGTGAGCGGGAGGTTAACCTACAATGAGCAGTTCTTC
TRBJ2-1	TRBD2	TRBV7-6	NA	CASSFPGLAGGKSYNEQFF	TGTGCCAGCAGCTTTCCGGGACTAGCGGGAGGTAAATCCTACAATGAGCAGTTCTTC
TRBJ2-3	NA	TRBV5-1	NA	CASSLGAGATDTQYF	TGCGCCAGCAGCTTGGGGGCGGGGGCCACAGATACGCAGTATTTT
TRBJ1-2	NA	TRBV4-1	few	CASSQPTGTEGYTF	TGCGCCAGCAGCCAACCGACCGGGACGGAGGGCTACACCTTC
TRBJ1-2	TRBD1	TRBV7-9	many	CASSLPDRGGLGGYTF	TGTGCCAGCAGCCTCCCCGACAGGGGTGGGCTAGGGGGCTACACCTTC
TRBJ1-5	NA	TRBV15	few	CATSRGPGVYQPQHF	TGTGCCACCAGCAGAGGACCCGGGGTTTATCAGCCCCAGCATTTT
TRBJ2-5	NA	TRBV5-1	few	CASSLARGNQETQYF	TGCGCCAGCAGCTTGGCGAGGGGTAACCAAGAGACCCAGTACTTC
TRBJ1-2	NA	TRBV7-9	few	CASSSHSYTF	TGTGCCAGCAGCTCCCATAGCTACACCTTC
TRBJ2-2	TRBD2	TRBV2	NA	CASSGKRLAGGTGELFF	TGTGCCAGCAGTGGGAAAAGACTAGCGGGGGGCACCGGGGAGCTGTTTTTT
TRBJ2-2	TRBD2	TRBV6-2/TRBV6-3	many	CASSYWASGTTGELFF	TGTGCCAGCAGTTACTGGGCTAGCGGAACCACCGGGGAGCTGTTTTTT
TRBJ2-7	NA	TRBV5-6	many	CASSLGSSSYEQYF	TGTGCCAGCAGCCTCGGGTCCTCTTCCTACGAGCAGTACTTC
TRBJ1-1	NA	TRBV15	NA	CATTPATGVYTEAFF	TGTGCCACCACGCCCGCCACCGGGGTATACACTGAAGCTTTCTTT
TRBJ1-1	NA	TRBV7-9	NA	CASSLGVGANTEAFF	TGTGCCAGCAGCCTAGGGGTGGGAGCGAACACTGAAGCTTTCTTT
TRBJ2-1	TRBD1	TRBV11-2	few	CASSADRGAYNEQFF	TGTGCCAGCAGCGCAGACAGGGGCGCCTACAATGAGCAGTTCTTC
TRBJ2-3	NA	TRBV11-2	many	CASSFILGGSTDTQYF	TGTGCCAGCAGCTTTATTCTGGGCGGTAGCACAGATACGCAGTATTTT
TRBJ1-2	NA	TRBV27	few	CASSLAGAANYGYTF	TGTGCCAGCAGTTTAGCGGGGGCTGCTAACTATGGCTACACCTTC
TRBJ2-7	TRBD2	TRBV27	NA	CASSYGGGPGTYEQYF	TGTGCCAGCAGCTACGGCGGGGGGCCAGGGACCTACGAGCAGTACTTC
TRBJ2-7	TRBD1	TRBV16	many	CASSQSRDREIEQYF	TGTGCCAGCAGCCAATCGCGCGACAGGGAAATCGAGCAGTACTTC
TRBJ2-7	TRBD2	TRBV5-1	many	CASQTSGHSYEQYF	TGCGCCAGCCAGACTAGCGGGCATTCCTACGAGCAGTACTTC
TRBJ2-1	TRBD2	TRBV2	many	CASSEWPSGGEQFF	TGTGCCAGCAGTGAATGGCCTAGCGGGGGGGAGCAGTTCTTC
TRBJ1-1	NA	TRBV10-2	few	CASSGLDLQGKTEAFF	TGCGCCAGCAGTGGCTTGGATTTGCAGGGGAAAACTGAAGCTTTCTTT
TRBJ2-3	TRBD2	TRBV12-3/TRBV12-4	many	CASRATSGRADTQYF	TGTGCCAGCAGGGCGACTAGCGGGAGGGCAGATACGCAGTATTTT
TRBJ2-3	TRBD2	TRBV7-9	NA	CASSPPGTSPADTQYF	TGTGCCAGCAGCCCCCCCGGGACTAGCCCCGCGGATACGCAGTATTTT